The clone carrying this TCR beta chain was counted between two and nine times. The CDR3 runs 15 residues. Between the trimmed V and J ends, which lost 5 bases and 0 bases, there was a span of 11 bases. Looked up from germline, CDR1 is MNHNS and CDR2 is SASEGT. No treatment of any kind had been given to any patient before thyroid surgery. These data originate in a study of metastatic and nonmetastatic thyroid tumors. Using MiXCR, TCRdb re-called clones from the PCR reads. The data show about 34,000 clones, about a third seen once. The sequenced sample was tumor tissue. The chain carries TRBV6-1 and TRBJ1-3; D is perhaps TRBD1 (6 bases). This clonotype originated in a female donor with papillary thyroid cancer or a benign thyroid nodule (not recorded which). Some clones in this sample may be carry-over from other donors' samples. CDR3 nucleotide sequence: TGTGCCAGCAGTCGACAGGCCTACTCTGGAAACACCATATATTTT. This translates into CASSRQAYSGNTIYF.